This is a list of T cell receptor beta chains from one sample in a study of blood T cell repertoires in COVID-19. Clones were read by immunoSEQ multiplex PCR, and TCRdb kept only the in-frame ones, dropping some. In the table there are a few hundred thousand clones, around 91% of which are singletons. Sequenced: PBMCs or T cells enriched from blood (not recorded which). These receptor sequences come from a woman between 18 and 29 years old with acute COVID-19. Each CDR3 is given with its conserved first and last residue. A D gene is named only where the DNA matches it firmly. Only part of the rows carry a size: once, few, many, or a class if the clone is expanded.

j_call clone_size v_call d_call cdr3_aa cdr3_nt
TRBJ2-1 . TRBV11-3 TRBD2 CASSLGSGRIDEQFF TGTGCCAGCAGCTTAGGAAGCGGGAGGATCGATGAGCAGTTCTTC
TRBJ2-7 . TRBV7-6 . CASSSETGSYEQYF TGTGCCAGCAGCTCCGAAACAGGCTCCTACGAGCAGTACTTC
TRBJ1-4 . TRBV7-2 . CASSSQGVGEKLFF TGTGCCAGCAGCTCCCAGGGCGTAGGGGAAAAACTGTTTTTT
TRBJ1-1 . TRBV19 . CASSIESREAFF TGTGCCAGTAGTATTGAGTCCAGGGAAGCTTTCTTT
TRBJ1-1 . TRBV5-8 TRBD1 CASSRTGTGGTEAFF TGTGCCAGCAGCCGTACCGGGACAGGGGGCACTGAAGCTTTCTTT
TRBJ2-1 . TRBV9 . CASSVGTLLDYNEQFF TGTGCCAGCAGCGTGGGGACTCTCCTTGACTACAATGAGCAGTTCTTC
TRBJ1-3 . TRBV5-1 . CASSRVGSGNTIYF TGCGCCAGCAGCCGGGTGGGCTCTGGAAACACCATATATTTT
TRBJ2-2 . TRBV29-1 TRBD1 CSVGTGGSTGELFF TGCAGCGTCGGGACAGGGGGTTCCACCGGGGAGCTGTTTTTT
TRBJ1-2 . TRBV28 . CASSFDTTVDGYTF TGTGCCAGCAGTTTCGACACGACCGTTGATGGCTACACCTTC
TRBJ2-7 . TRBV11-2 TRBD2 CASSPPTSGRRKQYF TGTGCCAGCAGCCCTCCGACTAGCGGGAGAAGGAAGCAGTACTTC
TRBJ1-4 . TRBV28 . CASSLPTAGTANEKLFF TGTGCCAGCAGTTTACCTACGGCGGGGACGGCTAATGAAAAACTGTTTTTT
TRBJ2-1 . TRBV28 TRBD2 CASSPVGGRAGDEQFF TGTGCCAGCAGTCCTGTGGGCGGGAGGGCCGGTGATGAGCAGTTCTTC
TRBJ1-2 . TRBV27 . CASSFGRVGGYTF TGTGCCAGCAGTTTTGGCAGGGTCGGGGGCTACACCTTC
TRBJ1-6 . TRBV5-1 TRBD1 CASSTGDKNSPLHF TGCGCCAGCAGCACAGGGGATAAGAATTCACCCCTCCACTTT
TRBJ1-5 . TRBV9 . CASSVAVSNQPQHF TGTGCCAGCAGCGTAGCAGTTAGCAATCAGCCCCAGCATTTT
TRBJ2-7 . TRBV5-1 . CASSLSGNEQYF TGCGCCAGCAGCTTGTCAGGGAACGAGCAGTACTTC
TRBJ1-5 . TRBV5-1 . CASRGGDDQPQHF TGCGCCAGCAGGGGAGGGGACGATCAGCCCCAGCATTTT
TRBJ1-1 . TRBV18 . CASSPPTGGTEAFF TGTGCCAGCTCACCACCGACCGGAGGTACTGAAGCTTTCTTT
TRBJ2-7 . TRBV5-1 . CASSLDPLAVAYEQYF TGCGCCAGCAGCTTGGACCCTTTAGCGGTGGCCTACGAGCAGTACTTC
TRBJ1-6 . TRBV6-5 TRBD1 CASSYRQGDSPLHF TGTGCCAGCAGTTATAGACAGGGAGATTCACCCCTCCACTTT
TRBJ1-3 . TRBV5-1 . CASSTSGTGNTIYF TGCGCCAGCAGCACCTCCGGGACAGGAAACACCATATATTTT
TRBJ2-2 . TRBV28 . CASSINRVTGELFF TGTGCCAGCAGTATAAACAGGGTCACCGGGGAGCTGTTTTTT
TRBJ2-7 . TRBV24-1 TRBD1 CATSDRGAYEQYF TGTGCCACCAGCGACAGGGGGGCCTACGAGCAGTACTTC
TRBJ1-1 . TRBV15 TRBD1 CATSSNLQGSMIYTEAFF TGTGCCACCAGCAGTAACCTACAGGGGTCGATGATTTACACTGAAGCTTTCTTT
TRBJ1-4 . TRBV18 . CASSPRSSTNEKLFF TGTGCCAGCTCACCAAGGAGCTCAACGAATGAAAAACTGTTTTTT
TRBJ2-7 once TRBV27 TRBD2 CASSSTSGEGLFYEQYF TGTGCCAGCAGTTCCACTAGCGGGGAGGGCCTCTTCTACGAGCAGTACTTC
TRBJ1-6 . TRBV30 . CAWDQANNSPLHF TGTGCCTGGGACCAAGCCAATAATTCACCCCTCCACTTT
TRBJ2-7 . TRBV28 TRBD2 CASSSSGFLGYEQYF TGTGCCAGCAGCTCTAGCGGGTTCCTAGGGTACGAGCAGTACTTC
TRBJ1-4 . TRBV25-1 . CASSPTDRTLNEKLFF TGTGCCAGCAGTCCGACTGACAGGACCTTAAATGAAAAACTGTTTTTT
TRBJ2-7 . TRBV7-8 . CASSPRTSREQYF TGTGCCAGCAGCCCTCGGACATCTCGGGAGCAGTACTTC
TRBJ1-4 once TRBV7-9 . CASSPRQIDEKLFF TGTGCCAGCAGCCCCCGACAGATAGACGAAAAACTGTTTTTT
TRBJ1-5 . TRBV30 . CAGLPKNQPQHF TGTGCCGGGCTTCCTAAGAATCAGCCCCAGCATTTT
TRBJ1-1 . TRBV28 . CASPSNGRGNTEAFF TGTGCCAGCCCGTCTAATGGACGGGGGAACACTGAAGCTTTCTTT
TRBJ2-7 . TRBV9 . CASSARQGGEQYF TGTGCCAGCAGCGCCAGACAGGGAGGCGAGCAGTACTTC
TRBJ2-3 . TRBV27 . CASSLVPYTDTQYF TGTGCCAGCAGCCTCGTCCCCTACACAGATACGCAGTATTTT
TRBJ2-2 . TRBV11-2 TRBD2 CASSLAPGLAGNTGELFF TGTGCCAGCAGCCTCGCCCCGGGACTAGCGGGGAACACCGGGGAGCTGTTTTTT
TRBJ1-2 . TRBV27 . CASSFNGNYGYTF TGTGCCAGCAGTTTCAACGGGAACTATGGCTACACCTTC
TRBJ1-2 few TRBV29-1 TRBD1 CSVRTGGANYGYTF TGCAGCGTAAGAACAGGGGGAGCTAACTATGGCTACACCTTC
TRBJ1-6 . TRBV4-2 . CASSLDGRGFNSPLHF TGTGCCAGCAGCCTCGACGGGAGGGGATTTAATTCACCCCTCCACTTT
TRBJ1-2 . TRBV6-1 TRBD1 CASSDGQGRSYGYTF TGTGCCAGCAGTGACGGACAGGGTCGGAGCTATGGCTACACCTTC
TRBJ2-5 . TRBV30 . CAWSQTSSRETQYF TGTGCCTGGAGTCAAACTAGCAGTCGAGAGACCCAGTACTTC
TRBJ1-1 . TRBV28 . CASSFALTEAFF TGTGCCAGCAGTTTCGCGCTCACTGAAGCTTTCTTT
TRBJ2-7 . TRBV5-4 TRBD2 CASSPSGLAYEQYF TGTGCCAGCAGCCCGTCGGGACTAGCCTACGAGCAGTACTTC
TRBJ2-2 . TRBV4-1 TRBD2 CASSPESSLAGFANTGELFF TGCGCCAGCAGCCCAGAGAGCTCTCTAGCGGGGTTCGCGAACACCGGGGAGCTGTTTTTT
TRBJ2-5 once TRBV12-3/TRBV12-4 . CASKENPWTQYF TGTGCCAGCAAGGAGAATCCCTGGACCCAGTACTTC
TRBJ1-2 few TRBV7-3 . CASSLGPGGGYTF TGTGCCAGCAGCTTAGGGCCCGGGGGAGGCTACACCTTC
TRBJ1-1 once TRBV29-1 TRBD1 CSGDRGNTEAFF TGCAGCGGGGACAGGGGGAACACTGAAGCTTTCTTT
TRBJ1-1 . TRBV7-6 . CASSQGQLTTEAFF TGTGCCAGCAGCCAAGGACAGTTGACCACTGAAGCTTTCTTT
TRBJ1-1 . TRBV19 . CASLAGPPGTEAFF TGTGCCAGTCTAGCAGGTCCCCCGGGAACTGAAGCTTTCTTT
TRBJ1-6 . TRBV7-9 TRBD1 CASSRRDSANSPLHF TGTGCCAGCAGCCGACGGGACAGCGCTAATTCACCCCTCCACTTT
TRBJ2-1 . TRBV27 . CASRYRAARGEQFF TGTGCCAGCAGATACCGGGCGGCCCGGGGGGAGCAGTTCTTC
TRBJ1-4 . TRBV7-9 TRBD1 CASSLADRGPLNEKLFF TGTGCCAGCAGCCTGGCCGACAGGGGGCCCCTTAATGAAAAACTGTTTTTT
TRBJ2-7 few TRBV29-1 TRBD2 CSVWTSGRNYEQYF TGCAGCGTTTGGACTAGCGGGAGGAACTACGAGCAGTACTTC
TRBJ2-1 . TRBV10-1 . CASSPTRALYIEQFF TGCGCCAGCAGCCCTACTAGGGCTCTTTATATTGAGCAGTTCTTC